The 13 T cell receptor beta chains presented below share a single source sample, sequenced in a study of cytomegalovirus exposure and HLA in healthy donors (dated by TCRdb to about 2017). The receptor library was made with the immunoSEQ multiplex PCR assay. For the multiplex PCR, a mixture combining 60 forward primers for TCR Vbeta segments and 13 reverse primers for TCR Jbeta segments was used. As stored in TCRdb, this immuneACCESS dataset retains in-frame rearrangements with V and J assigned. A fraction of the clones does not appear; measured against another copy, unresolved V genes explain less than half of the discrepancy, and the remainder lacks a known reason. Present in this sample are more than 150,000 clones, almost 85% of which were seen just once. The ten biggest clones cover 0.2% to 0.3% of the sample. The sequencing sample was made of PBMCs. The source is a boy aged 5 to 17 in good health and CMV-seronegative.

The chain carries TRBV29-1 and TRBJ1-2; perhaps TRBD1 as D (5 bases). The CDR3 extends over 14 amino acids. V lost 3 bases and J lost 3, with 14 bases in between. Germline CDR1 SQVTM, CDR2 ANQGSEA. In nucleotides, the CDR3 is TGCAGCGTTGATAGAGTTGGCAGGGACTATGGCTACACCTTC. It encodes CSVDRVGRDYGYTF.

This clone was observed once. The rearrangement joins TRBV5-1 to TRBJ2-5; weak D call: TRBD1 (5 bases). CDR3 length: 14 residues. Trimming shortened V by 0 bases and J by 3 bases, and 9 bases separated the two germline ends. Germline V lookup: CDR1 SGHRS, CDR2 YFSETQ. The CDR3 loop is CASSLVVTEETQYF. DNA for the CDR3: TGCGCCAGCAGCTTGGTTGTGACAGAAGAGACCCAGTACTTC.

This sequence joins TRBV7-3 and TRBJ2-7; possibly TRBD1 for D (6 bases). Germline assignment: CDR1 SGHTA and CDR2 FQGTGA. The CDR3 loop spans 13 amino acids. V was cut by 2 bases and J by 3 bases, with 8 bases left in between. This chain's CDR3 is CASSLSGVYEQYF. The CDR3 coding sequence is TGTGCCAGCAGCTTATCAGGGGTCTACGAGCAGTACTTC.

This clone has just a few counts. The chain joins TRBV27 to TRBJ1-1; TRBD1 agrees at 8 bases. Germline values: CDR1 MNHEY, CDR2 SMNVEV (reference sequence). This CDR3 region has 13 residues. Losses at the gene ends were 3 bases for V and 12 bases for J; bases not matched to a gene: 9. CDR3 region: CASSFSRQGLTFF. As DNA, the CDR3 is TGTGCCAGCAGTTTTTCTCGACAGGGGCTAACTTTCTTT.

The chain is built from TRBV9 and TRBJ2-1, with TRBD2 matching 11 bases. The CDR3 runs 17 residues. With V trimmed by 0 bases and J by 8 bases, 10 bases remained unmatched. CDR1 and CDR2 (germline): SGDLS, YYNGEE. CDR3 in DNA: TGTGCCAGCAGCGTAGTTATCACTAGCGGGAGTTTCGATGAGCAGTTCTTC. The encoded protein is CASSVVITSGSFDEQFF.

J is TRBJ2-7 and V is TRBV6-1; unclear D gene. The CDR3 is 13 amino acids. Germline values: CDR1 MNHNS, CDR2 SASEGT. V lost 6 bases to trimming and J lost 0 bases, with 9 bases between them. DNA for the CDR3: TGTGCCAGCAGCAGTTTCATCTCCTACGAGCAGTACTTC. This gives the protein CASSSFISYEQYF.

The rearrangement uses TRBV11-2 and TRBJ2-3; D remains ambiguous. Between the trimmed V and J ends, which lost 1 base and 3 bases, there was a span of 17 bases. Germline CDR1 is SGHAT and CDR2 is FQNNGV. The CDR3 has 17 residues. The chain's CDR3 is CASSLGSRSTQTDTQYF. CDR3 DNA: TGTGCCAGCAGCTTAGGATCCAGGTCAACGCAAACAGATACGCAGTATTTT. The entire variable domain, with the rest obtained from reference TRBV11-2 and TRBJ2-3, is as follows: EAGVAQSPRYKIIEKRQSVAFWCNPISGHATLYWYQQILGQGPKLLIQFQNNGVVDDSQLPKDRFSAERLKGVDSTLKIQPAKLEDSAVYLCASSLGSRSTQTDTQYFGPGTRLTVL.

The chain uses TRBV30 and TRBJ1-1; TRBD1 matches 7 bases. The germline CDR1 and CDR2 sequences are GTSNPN and SVGIG (reference sequence). This CDR3 contains 14 residues. Germline trimming cut 8 bases from V and 1 base from J; bases unmatched to any gene: 10. DNA for the CDR3: TGTGCCAGGATACAGTGGGACAGGAACACTGAAGCTTTCTTT. Amino acid sequence: CARIQWDRNTEAFF.

This clone is a singleton in its sample. This rearrangement joins TRBV5-6 to TRBJ2-7, with TRBD1 identical over 7 bases. In germline, CDR1 is SGHDT, CDR2 YYEEEE. Germline trimming cut 4 bases from V and 1 base from J; bases unmatched to any gene: 5. The CDR3 extends over 14 amino acids. CDR3 DNA sequence: TGTGCCAGCAGCCCGTGGGGACAGTCCTACGAGCAGTACTTC. As protein: CASSPWGQSYEQYF.

The chain joins TRBV7-2 to TRBJ2-5, with 8 bases identical to TRBD1. V lost 6 bases and J lost 4; bases outside the gene matches: 4. The CDR3 is 13 amino acids. From germline, CDR1 is SGHTA and CDR2 FQGNSA. The CDR3 protein is CASRSGGAETQYF. The CDR3 nucleotides are TGTGCCAGCAGATCAGGGGGCGCAGAGACCCAGTACTTC.

Written as DNA, the CDR3 is TGTGCCAGCAGCTCGACTTCGACAGGGAACTATGGCTACACCTTC. As protein: CASSSTSTGNYGYTF. This chain uses TRBV13 with TRBJ1-2; 7 positions match TRBD1. V lost 4 bases and J lost 2; bases outside the gene matches: 7. This CDR3 region has 15 residues. The germline CDR1 and CDR2 sequences are PRHDT and FYEKMQ (reference sequence).

With respect to this clone: The junction differs from germline at one of its ends, possibly a read error. The chain is built from TRBV7-7 and TRBJ2-2; D not resolved. Germline values: CDR1 SSHAT, CDR2 FNYEAQ (reference sequence). The length of the CDR3 is 12 residues. The CDR3 loop is CASSTNTGELFF. The CDR3 region has the DNA TGTGCTAGCAGCACAAACACCGGGGAGCTGTTTTTT.

The V and J genes are TRBV29-1 and TRBJ1-1, with D unresolved. CDR3 length: 11 residues. The V gene lost 4 bases and the J gene lost 6 bases, with 9 bases spanning the gap. Per the germline V gene, CDR1 is SQVTM and CDR2 is ANQGSEA. CDR3 sequence reads: CSVVATAEAFF. The CDR3, as DNA: TGCAGCGTTGTGGCAACCGCTGAAGCTTTCTTT.